Following are 17 T cell receptor beta chains from one sample sequenced in a study of cytomegalovirus exposure and HLA in healthy donors. This PCR relied on a set of 60 Vbeta primers and 13 Jbeta primers. Here immunoSEQ multiplex PCR was the method, and the copy in TCRdb shows in-frame clones only, minus some. This sample's clone table lists 35,000 to 50,000 clones. Material for sequencing was PBMCs. The receptors derive from a woman aged 30 to 39 in good health and CMV-seropositive.

This chain uses TRBV11-3 with TRBJ2-2; D gene ambiguous. The CDR3 has 17 amino acids. CDR1 and CDR2 (germline): SGHNT, YENEEA. The V end was cut by 0 bases, the J end by 5 bases, with 16 bases between. CDR3 amino acids: CASSLDPRVWATGELFF. The CDR3 nucleotides read TGTGCCAGCAGCTTAGATCCAAGAGTGTGGGCTACCGGGGAGCTGTTTTTT.

The rearrangement joins TRBV14 to TRBJ1-3; no clear D. This CDR3 has 16 amino acids. The germline CDR1 and CDR2 sequences are SGHDN and FVKESK. V lost 0 bases to trimming and J lost 3 bases, with 12 bases between them. This CDR3 is CASSQDPGSFGNTIYF. The CDR3 DNA sequence: TGTGCCAGCAGCCAAGATCCCGGGTCATTTGGAAACACCATATATTTT.

This clone ranks as medium-sized in terms of frequency. The V call is TRBV4-2, the J call TRBJ2-7; 7 bases fit TRBD2. Germline trimming cut 0 bases from V and 5 bases from J; bases unmatched to any gene: 7. CDR3 length: 15 residues. The germline V gene encodes CDR1 LGHNA and CDR2 YNFKEQ. CDR3 coding DNA: TGTGCCAGCAGCCAAGATGAGGGAGGGAGCGACGAGCAGTACTTC. Its translation: CASSQDEGGSDEQYF.

This sequence joins TRBV2 and TRBJ1-2; D perhaps matches TRBD1 (5 bases). The germline V gene encodes CDR1 SNHLY and CDR2 FYNNEI. This CDR3 comprises 14 residues. Trimming left V 2 bases short and J 3 bases short, with 10 bases between. Here the CDR3 reads CASSERGRDYGYTF. The CDR3 DNA follows: TGTGCCAGCAGTGAACGGGGGAGGGACTATGGCTACACCTTC.

The CDR3 nucleotides are TGTGCCAGCAGCCAATCTTGGCAGGGGGACGCCTACGAGCAGTACTTC. Protein sequence: CASSQSWQGDAYEQYF. V is TRBV16 and J is TRBJ2-7; 7 nucleotides agree with TRBD1. V shed 0 bases, J shed 2 bases, and the junction held 7 bases outside the gene matches. Per the germline V gene, CDR1 is KGHSY and CDR2 is FQNENV. The CDR3 length is 16 residues.

This rearrangement joins TRBV30 to TRBJ2-5; 8 bases line up with TRBD1. Trimming cost V 0 bases and J 1 base; bases outside gene matches: 1. This CDR3 contains 14 residues. CDR1 and CDR2 (germline): GTSNPN, SVGIG (reference sequence). This CDR3 is CAWSVGTGQETQYF. DNA of the CDR3: TGTGCCTGGAGTGTAGGGACAGGCCAAGAGACCCAGTACTTC.

This chain joins TRBV4-2 and TRBJ2-7; D perhaps matches TRBD2 (5 bases). The CDR3 covers 15 residues. V lost 0 bases and J lost 1, with 10 bases in between. Germline loops: CDR1 LGHNA, CDR2 YNFKEQ. CDR3 sequence reads: CASSQDPAGSYEQYF. Here the CDR3 DNA reads TGTGCCAGCAGCCAAGATCCGGCGGGTTCCTACGAGCAGTACTTC.

According to its frequency, this clone is medium-sized. This chain joins TRBV28 and TRBJ2-5; the match to TRBD2 covers 8 bases. Trimming took 3 bases from V and 0 from J; bases not matched to a gene: 9. The CDR3 runs to 17 residues. Germline CDR1 reads MDHEN; CDR2 reads SYDVKM. The CDR3 protein is CASSFEFGGDDQETQYF. The CDR3 DNA follows: TGTGCCAGCAGTTTTGAGTTCGGGGGGGACGACCAAGAGACCCAGTACTTC.

The rearrangement uses TRBV7-9 and TRBJ2-5; D might be TRBD1 (6 bases). From germline, CDR1 is SEHNR and CDR2 FQNEAQ (reference sequence). This CDR3 is built from 14 residues. V lost 1 base to trimming and J lost 2 bases, with 8 bases between them. The CDR3 loop is CASSLGTAQETQYF. CDR3 bases: TGTGCCAGCAGCTTAGGGACAGCACAAGAGACCCAGTACTTC.

The chain carries TRBV30 and TRBJ1-3; tentative D call: TRBD1 (6 bases). This CDR3 has 13 residues. Trimming shortened V by 0 bases and J by 14 bases, and 17 bases separated the two germline ends. Germline CDR1 is GTSNPN and CDR2 is SVGIG (reference sequence). Here the CDR3 reads CAWSVEDSAPLYF. CDR3 bases: TGTGCCTGGAGTGTTGAGGACAGCGCCCCCCTATATTTT.

The chain uses TRBV18 and TRBJ1-6; D unresolved. Trimming took off 3 bases at V and 8 bases at J, with 23 bases between the two ends. The CDR3 loop spans 18 amino acids. Germline CDR1 KGHSH, CDR2 LQKENI. For the CDR3, the DNA is TGTGCCAGCTCACCTCGGCCTTCGGGATCCCTGATCGATTCACCCCTCCACTTT. It encodes CASSPRPSGSLIDSPLHF. The complete variable domain, with remaining parts taken from reference TRBV18 and TRBJ1-6, reads NAGVMQNPRHLVRRRGQEARLRCSPMKGHSHVYWYRQLPEEGLKFMVYLQKENIIDESGMPKERFSAEFPKEGPSILRIQQVVRGDSAAYFCASSPRPSGSLIDSPLHFGNGTRLTVT.

The chain is built from TRBV10-3 and TRBJ2-7, with 7 nucleotides matching TRBD2. Germline CDR1 ENHRY, CDR2 SYGVKD. Trimming cost V 3 bases and J 9 bases; bases outside gene matches: 2. This CDR3 contains 11 residues. CDR3 protein: CAISEGEGQYF. In nucleotides, the CDR3 is TGTGCCATCAGTGAAGGGGAGGGGCAGTACTTC.

The rearrangement links TRBV9 to TRBJ2-5, with 7 nucleotides matching TRBD1. The CDR3 totals 14 residues. Germline values: CDR1 SGDLS, CDR2 YYNGEE. V was pared by 4 bases and J by 5 bases, with 8 bases of the junction left unmatched. CDR3 sequence reads: CASSPQSTGETQYF. For the CDR3, the DNA is TGTGCCAGCAGCCCCCAATCGACAGGGGAGACCCAGTACTTC.

The chain is built from TRBV28 and TRBJ1-2; D might be TRBD1 (5 bases). The germline CDR1 and CDR2 sequences are MDHEN and SYDVKM. This CDR3 region has 13 residues. V was pared by 6 bases and J by 4 bases, with 12 bases between. The CDR3 DNA reads TGTGCCAGCAGGGGGGGGTCTCGCTATGGCTACACCTTC. Protein: CASRGGSRYGYTF.

Concerning this clone itself: Its ends do not fully match the called genes, so a read error is possible. The same CDR3 also results from other DNA sequences found in this sample. The rearrangement links TRBV4-1 to TRBJ2-3; 8 bases line up with TRBD1. Germline CDR1 is MGHRA and CDR2 is YSYEKL. This CDR3 contains 15 residues. The CDR3 loop is CASAPSGGKRDTQYF. The CDR3 DNA reads TGTGCCAGCGCCCCCTCAGGGGGCAAGAGAGATACGCAGTATTTT.

V usage is TRBV10-1 and J usage is TRBJ2-7, with 8 bases lining up with TRBD1. Germline V lookup: CDR1 WNHNN, CDR2 SYGVQD (reference sequence). The CDR3 runs 13 residues. The V and J ends lost 2 bases and 3 bases, in that order; junction bases with no gene match: 0. The CDR3 loop is CASSEGQGYEQYF. The CDR3 coding sequence is TGCGCCAGCAGTGAGGGACAGGGCTACGAGCAGTACTTC.

J is TRBJ1-1 and V is TRBV11-3; D is possibly TRBD1 (6 bases). Between the trimmed V and J ends, which lost 0 bases and 5 bases, there was a span of 10 bases. This CDR3 contains 14 residues. Germline CDR1 and CDR2: SGHNT and YENEEA. In DNA, the CDR3 is TGTGCCAGCAGCTTAGAGATAGGGGGAACTGAAGCTTTCTTT. This sequence encodes CASSLEIGGTEAFF.